This is a list of T cell receptor beta chains from one sample in a study of T cells in Graves' hyperthyroidism and ophthalmopathy. TCRdb fed the multiplex PCR reads into MiXCR, producing one record per CDR3 protein. The sample shows over 250,000 distinct CDR3 sequences, around a quarter of them seen only once. Sequences were obtained from blood. All receptors come from a man aged 35-49 years with Graves' hyperthyroidism that later progressed to Graves' ophthalmopathy. CDR3s include the opening cysteine and the closing phenylalanine or tryptophan. Each record gives: CDR3 protein, J gene, V gene.

cdr3_aa: CASSAALTDTQYF
j_call: TRBJ2-3
v_call: TRBV6-1

cdr3_aa: CAISVERASYEQYF
j_call: TRBJ2-7
v_call: TRBV10-3

cdr3_aa: CASSPTTSVYQETQYF
j_call: TRBJ2-5
v_call: TRBV12-3/TRBV12-4

cdr3_aa: CSVLMNTEAFF
j_call: TRBJ1-1
v_call: TRBV29-1

cdr3_aa: CASSSGPSQETQYF
j_call: TRBJ2-5
v_call: TRBV9

cdr3_aa: CASSSTGPSGNTIYF
j_call: TRBJ1-3
v_call: TRBV5-1

cdr3_aa: CASSQAGKNIQYF
j_call: TRBJ2-4
v_call: TRBV19

cdr3_aa: CAISARTGGNWETQYF
j_call: TRBJ2-5
v_call: TRBV10-3

cdr3_aa: CASSLGGRTDTQYF
j_call: TRBJ2-3
v_call: TRBV12-3/TRBV12-4

cdr3_aa: CASRGQALAKNIQYF
j_call: TRBJ2-4
v_call: TRBV6-1

cdr3_aa: CASRHRASGNQPQHF
j_call: TRBJ1-5
v_call: TRBV14

cdr3_aa: CASSEKTANTGELFF
j_call: TRBJ2-2
v_call: TRBV9

cdr3_aa: CSAIDGTGELFF
j_call: TRBJ2-2
v_call: TRBV20-1

cdr3_aa: CASSLSFPPLYGYTF
j_call: TRBJ1-2
v_call: TRBV11-3

cdr3_aa: CSATPGQGASEAFF
j_call: TRBJ1-1
v_call: TRBV20-1

cdr3_aa: CASSHPRQGVAKNIQYF
j_call: TRBJ2-4
v_call: TRBV7-2

cdr3_aa: CASRQGQTNTEAFF
j_call: TRBJ1-1
v_call: TRBV7-8

cdr3_aa: CAWTGWDAYEQYF
j_call: TRBJ2-7
v_call: TRBV30

cdr3_aa: CASSLPAGDREQYF
j_call: TRBJ2-7
v_call: TRBV12-3/TRBV12-4

cdr3_aa: CSAETGSNQETQYF
j_call: TRBJ2-5
v_call: TRBV20-1

cdr3_aa: CATSASQGPRGNQPQHF
j_call: TRBJ1-5
v_call: TRBV24-1

cdr3_aa: CASSLTDAQETQYF
j_call: TRBJ2-5
v_call: TRBV6-5

cdr3_aa: CASSRGPDRDATQYF
j_call: TRBJ2-5
v_call: TRBV6-1

cdr3_aa: CASSPEGALLYGYTF
j_call: TRBJ1-2
v_call: TRBV6-2/TRBV6-3